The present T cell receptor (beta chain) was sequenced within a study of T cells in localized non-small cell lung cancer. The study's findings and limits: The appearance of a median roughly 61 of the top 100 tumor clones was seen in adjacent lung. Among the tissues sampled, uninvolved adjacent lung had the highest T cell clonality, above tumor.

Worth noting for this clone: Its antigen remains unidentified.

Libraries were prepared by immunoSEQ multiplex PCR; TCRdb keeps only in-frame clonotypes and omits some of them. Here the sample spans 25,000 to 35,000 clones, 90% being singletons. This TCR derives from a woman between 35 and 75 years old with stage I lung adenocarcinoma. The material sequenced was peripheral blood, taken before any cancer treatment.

Here the CDR3 reads CASSSDRTSMNTEAFF. The CDR3, as DNA: TGTGCCAGCAGCTCCGACAGGACTTCGATGAACACTGAAGCTTTCTTT. This chain connects TRBV11-2 to TRBJ1-1, with D maybe TRBD1 (6 bases). Germline loops: CDR1 SGHAT, CDR2 FQNNGV. The CDR3 consists of 16 residues. Trimming took 4 bases from V and 0 from J, leaving 15 bases between them.